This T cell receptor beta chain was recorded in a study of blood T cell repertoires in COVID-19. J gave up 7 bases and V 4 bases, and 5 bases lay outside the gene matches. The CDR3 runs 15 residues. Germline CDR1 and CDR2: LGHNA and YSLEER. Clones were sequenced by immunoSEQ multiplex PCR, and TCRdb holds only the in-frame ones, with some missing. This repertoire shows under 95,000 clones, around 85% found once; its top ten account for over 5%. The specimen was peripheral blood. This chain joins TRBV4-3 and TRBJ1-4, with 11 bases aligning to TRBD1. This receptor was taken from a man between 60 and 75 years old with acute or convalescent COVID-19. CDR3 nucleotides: TGCGCCAGCAGCCCAGGGACAGGGGGTTTTGAAAAACTGTTTTTT. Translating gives CASSPGTGGFEKLFF.